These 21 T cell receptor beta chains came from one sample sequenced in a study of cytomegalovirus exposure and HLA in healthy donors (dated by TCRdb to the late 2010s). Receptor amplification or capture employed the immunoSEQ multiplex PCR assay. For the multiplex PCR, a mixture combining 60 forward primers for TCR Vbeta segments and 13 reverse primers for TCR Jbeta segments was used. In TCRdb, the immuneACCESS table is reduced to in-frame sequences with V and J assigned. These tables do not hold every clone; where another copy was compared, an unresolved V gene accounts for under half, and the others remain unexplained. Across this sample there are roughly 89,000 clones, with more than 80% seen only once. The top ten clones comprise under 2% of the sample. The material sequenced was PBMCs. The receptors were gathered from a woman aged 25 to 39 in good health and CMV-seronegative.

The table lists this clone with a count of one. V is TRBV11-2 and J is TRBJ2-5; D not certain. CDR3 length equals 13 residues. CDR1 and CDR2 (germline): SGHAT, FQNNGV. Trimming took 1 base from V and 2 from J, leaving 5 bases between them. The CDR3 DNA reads TGTGCCAGCAGCTTAGGGGCGCAAGAGACCCAGTACTTC. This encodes CASSLGAQETQYF.

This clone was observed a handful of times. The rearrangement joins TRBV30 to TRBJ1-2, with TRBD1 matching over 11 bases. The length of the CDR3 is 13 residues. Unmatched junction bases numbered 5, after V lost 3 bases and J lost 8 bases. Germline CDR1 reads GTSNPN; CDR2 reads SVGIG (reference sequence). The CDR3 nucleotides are TGTGCCTGGAGAGCGGACAGGGGGCAAGGCTACACCTTC. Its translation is CAWRADRGQGYTF.

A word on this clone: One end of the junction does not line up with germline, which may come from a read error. For the CDR3, the DNA is TGTGCTAGCAGCCCCCGCGGGGGTGGACAGCCCCAGCATTTT. Amino acid sequence: CASSPRGGGQPQHF. The V call is TRBV7-7, the J call TRBJ1-5; perhaps TRBD1 as D (5 bases). This CDR3 spans 14 amino acids. Germline V gene lookup returns CDR1 SSHAT and CDR2 FNYEAQ (reference sequence). The whole variable domain, remainder taken from reference TRBV7-7 and TRBJ1-5, is GAGVSQSPRYKVTKRGQDVTLRCDPISSHATLYWYQQALGQGPEFLTYFNYEAQPDKSGLPSDRFSAERPEGSISTLTIQRTEQRDSAMYRCASSPRGGGQPQHFGDGTRLSIL.

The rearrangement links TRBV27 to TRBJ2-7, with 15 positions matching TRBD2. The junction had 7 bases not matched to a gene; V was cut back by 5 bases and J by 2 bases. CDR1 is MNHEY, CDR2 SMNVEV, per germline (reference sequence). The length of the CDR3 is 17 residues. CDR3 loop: CASSLARTSGRAYEQYF. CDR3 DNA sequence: TGTGCCAGCAGTCTAGCGAGGACTAGCGGGAGGGCCTACGAGCAGTACTTC.

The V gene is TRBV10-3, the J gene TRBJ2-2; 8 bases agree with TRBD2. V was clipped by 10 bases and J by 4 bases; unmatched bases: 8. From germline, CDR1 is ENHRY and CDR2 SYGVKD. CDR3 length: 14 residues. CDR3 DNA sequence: TGTGCCACGGAGCGGGGGCAGGGCACCGGGGAGCTGTTTTTT. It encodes CATERGQGTGELFF.

CDR3 region: CARSPILLAENSYEQYF. CDR3 nucleotide sequence: TGTGCCAGAAGCCCCATCCTTCTTGCGGAGAACTCCTACGAGCAGTACTTC. The rearrangement uses TRBV5-3 and TRBJ2-7; D is uncertain. TRBV5-3 is classed as an ORF, of uncertain function. The ends were cut back, 4 bases at V and 0 bases at J, with 20 bases in the middle. CDR3 length: 17 amino acids.

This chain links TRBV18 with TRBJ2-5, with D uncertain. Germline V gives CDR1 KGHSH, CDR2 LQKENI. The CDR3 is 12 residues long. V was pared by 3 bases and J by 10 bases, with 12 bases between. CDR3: CASSPRLVDQYF. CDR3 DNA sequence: TGTGCCAGCTCACCTCGGTTGGTTGACCAGTACTTC. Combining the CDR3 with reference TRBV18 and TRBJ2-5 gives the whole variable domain NAGVMQNPRHLVRRRGQEARLRCSPMKGHSHVYWYRQLPEEGLKFMVYLQKENIIDESGMPKERFSAEFPKEGPSILRIQQVVRGDSAAYFCASSPRLVDQYFGPGTRLLVL.

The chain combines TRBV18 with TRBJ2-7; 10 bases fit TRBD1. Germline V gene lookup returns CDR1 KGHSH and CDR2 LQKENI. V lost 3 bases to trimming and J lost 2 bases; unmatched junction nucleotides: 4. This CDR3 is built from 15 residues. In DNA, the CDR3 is TGTGCCAGCTCACCCGGGACAGGGGCCGCCTACGAGCAGTACTTC. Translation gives CASSPGTGAAYEQYF.

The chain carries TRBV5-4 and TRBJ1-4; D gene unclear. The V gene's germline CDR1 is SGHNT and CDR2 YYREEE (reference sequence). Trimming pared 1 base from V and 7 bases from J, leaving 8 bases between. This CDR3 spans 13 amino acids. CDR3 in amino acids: CASSLRGGEKLFF. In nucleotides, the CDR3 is TGTGCCAGCAGCTTGCGGGGTGGTGAAAAACTGTTTTTT.

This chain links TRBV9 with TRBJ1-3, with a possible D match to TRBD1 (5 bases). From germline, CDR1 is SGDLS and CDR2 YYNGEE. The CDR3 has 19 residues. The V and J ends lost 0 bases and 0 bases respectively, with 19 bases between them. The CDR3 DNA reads TGTGCCAGCAGCGTAGATGGGCTATTTGACAGACACTCTGGAAACACCATATATTTT. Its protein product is CASSVDGLFDRHSGNTIYF.

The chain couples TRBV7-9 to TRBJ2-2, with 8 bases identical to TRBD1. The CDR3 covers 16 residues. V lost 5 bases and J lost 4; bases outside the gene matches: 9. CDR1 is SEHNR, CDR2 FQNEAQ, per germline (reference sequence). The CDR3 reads CASSDPTGVVTGELFF. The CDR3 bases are TGTGCCAGCAGCGATCCGACAGGGGTTGTCACCGGGGAGCTGTTTTTT.

The DNA of the CDR3 is TGTGCCAGCAGTTTACCCGGGGGTATCCCTGAAGCTTTCTTT. Residues: CASSLPGGIPEAFF. This chain connects TRBV28 to TRBJ1-1; D might be TRBD1 (5 bases). The germline gives CDR1 MDHEN, CDR2 SYDVKM. V was shortened by 2 bases and J by 6 bases, with 13 bases between the two germline ends. CDR3 size: 14 residues.

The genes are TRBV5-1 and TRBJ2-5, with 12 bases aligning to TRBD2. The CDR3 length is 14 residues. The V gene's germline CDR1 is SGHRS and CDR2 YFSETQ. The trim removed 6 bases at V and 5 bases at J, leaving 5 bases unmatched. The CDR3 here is CASNTGTSGETQYF. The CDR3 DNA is TGCGCCAGCAACACCGGGACTAGCGGGGAGACCCAGTACTTC.

CDR3 amino acids: CASSFSRGDEKLFF. CDR3 DNA: TGTGCCAGCAGTTTTAGCCGAGGAGATGAAAAACTGTTTTTT. This chain uses TRBV28 with TRBJ1-4, with D unclear. Germline CDR1 is MDHEN and CDR2 is SYDVKM. With 3 bases removed from V and 6 bases from J, the gap between germline ends came to 11 bases. The CDR3 loop spans 14 amino acids.

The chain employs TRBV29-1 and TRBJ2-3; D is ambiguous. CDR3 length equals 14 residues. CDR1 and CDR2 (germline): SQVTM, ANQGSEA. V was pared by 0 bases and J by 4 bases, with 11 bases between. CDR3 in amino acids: CSVEDARRADTQYF. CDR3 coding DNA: TGCAGCGTTGAAGATGCTCGCCGAGCAGATACGCAGTATTTT.

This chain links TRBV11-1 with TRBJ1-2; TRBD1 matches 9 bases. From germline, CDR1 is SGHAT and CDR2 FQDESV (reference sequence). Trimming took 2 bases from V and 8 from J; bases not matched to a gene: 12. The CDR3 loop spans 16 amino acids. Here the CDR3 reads CASSLRDRDLPRGYTF. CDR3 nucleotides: TGTGCCAGCAGCTTACGGGACAGGGACCTCCCACGGGGCTACACCTTC.

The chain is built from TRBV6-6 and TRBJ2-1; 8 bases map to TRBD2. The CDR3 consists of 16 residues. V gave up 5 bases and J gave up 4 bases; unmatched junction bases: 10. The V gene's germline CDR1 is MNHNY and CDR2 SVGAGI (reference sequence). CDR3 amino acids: CASSPLPGTSYNEQFF. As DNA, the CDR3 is TGTGCCAGCAGTCCCCTTCCCGGGACTAGTTACAATGAGCAGTTCTTC.

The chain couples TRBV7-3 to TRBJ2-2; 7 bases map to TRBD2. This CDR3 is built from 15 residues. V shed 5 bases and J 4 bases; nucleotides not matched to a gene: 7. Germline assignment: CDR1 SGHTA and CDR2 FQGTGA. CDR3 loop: CASSPPASGTGELFF. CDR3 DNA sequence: TGTGCCAGCAGCCCCCCCGCTAGCGGCACCGGGGAGCTGTTTTTT.

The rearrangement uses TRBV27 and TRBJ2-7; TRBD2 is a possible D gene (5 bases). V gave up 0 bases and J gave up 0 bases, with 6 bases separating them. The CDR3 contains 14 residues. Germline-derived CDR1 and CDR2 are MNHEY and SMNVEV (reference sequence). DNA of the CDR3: TGTGCCAGCAGTTTATCGGGGAGCTCCTACGAGCAGTACTTC. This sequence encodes CASSLSGSSYEQYF.

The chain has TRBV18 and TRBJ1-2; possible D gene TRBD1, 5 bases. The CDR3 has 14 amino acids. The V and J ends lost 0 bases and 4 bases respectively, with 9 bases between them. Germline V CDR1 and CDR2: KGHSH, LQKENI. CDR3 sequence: CASSPPGAAYGYTF. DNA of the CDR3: TGTGCCAGCTCACCACCAGGGGCGGCCTATGGCTACACCTTC. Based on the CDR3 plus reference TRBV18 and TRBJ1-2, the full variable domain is NAGVMQNPRHLVRRRGQEARLRCSPMKGHSHVYWYRQLPEEGLKFMVYLQKENIIDESGMPKERFSAEFPKEGPSILRIQQVVRGDSAAYFCASSPPGAAYGYTFGSGTRLTVV.

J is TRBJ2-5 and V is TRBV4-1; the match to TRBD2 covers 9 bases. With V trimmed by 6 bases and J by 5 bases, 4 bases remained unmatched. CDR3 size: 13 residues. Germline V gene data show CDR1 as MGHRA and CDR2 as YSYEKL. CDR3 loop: CASSLAGIETQYF. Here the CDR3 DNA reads TGCGCCAGCAGTCTAGCGGGAATTGAGACCCAGTACTTC.